This T cell receptor beta chain was sequenced for a study of control samples from healthy donors and cancer patients. The CDR3 has 15 amino acids. CDR1 is WNHNN, CDR2 SYGVQD, per germline (reference sequence). Trimming took off 6 bases at V and 1 base at J, with 13 bases between the two ends. Profiled with immunoSEQ multiplex PCR; TCRdb holds only in-frame clones, not every one. This sample has about 92,000 clones, with about four fifths found just once. The receptor was isolated from a woman aged 55-69 years in good health. This chain joins TRBV10-1 and TRBJ1-3; maybe TRBD1 (5 bases). Input material: blood. In DNA, the CDR3 is TGCGCCAGCAGGACGGAAGACAGATCTGGAAACACCATATATTTT. Amino acid sequence: CASRTEDRSGNTIYF.